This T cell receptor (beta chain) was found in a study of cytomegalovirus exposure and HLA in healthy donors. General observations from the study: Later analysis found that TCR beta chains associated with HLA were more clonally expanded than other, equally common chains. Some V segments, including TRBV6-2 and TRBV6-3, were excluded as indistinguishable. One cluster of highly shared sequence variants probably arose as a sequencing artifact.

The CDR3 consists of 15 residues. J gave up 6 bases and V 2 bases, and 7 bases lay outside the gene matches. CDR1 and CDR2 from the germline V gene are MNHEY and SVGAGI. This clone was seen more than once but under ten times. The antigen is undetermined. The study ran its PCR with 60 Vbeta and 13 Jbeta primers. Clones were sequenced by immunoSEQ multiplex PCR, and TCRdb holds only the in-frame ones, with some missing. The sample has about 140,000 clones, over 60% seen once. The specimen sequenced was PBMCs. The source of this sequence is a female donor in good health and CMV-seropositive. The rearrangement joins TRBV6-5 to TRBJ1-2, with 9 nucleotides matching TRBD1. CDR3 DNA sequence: TGTGCCAGCAGTTACACTTGGGACAGGGTAAATGGCTACACCTTC. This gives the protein CASSYTWDRVNGYTF.